A single sample is the source of the 5 T cell receptor beta chains below, sequenced in a study of CD8 T cells in Susac syndrome. A quantity of roughly 0.5 to 1 ug RNA underwent reverse transcription using random hexamers. Each CDR3 protein is one row after TCRdb ran MiXCR on the immunoSEQ multiplex PCR reads. The data contain about 300,000 distinct CDR3 sequences, approximately 85% of them singletons. Sequenced sample: CD8+ T cells from PBMCs. The receptors shown here come from a human donor with multiple sclerosis.

The chain joins TRBV30 to TRBJ2-7; 9 bases map to TRBD2. Germline lookup yields CDR1 GTSNPN and CDR2 SVGIG (reference sequence). The CDR3 totals 15 residues. Trimming took 0 bases from V and 4 from J; bases not matched to a gene: 7. The CDR3 region is CAWSVQGAGGYEQYF. In DNA form, the CDR3 reads TGTGCCTGGAGTGTACAAGGTGCGGGGGGGTACGAGCAGTACTTC. Drawing the rest from reference TRBV30 and TRBJ2-7, the complete variable domain is SQTIHQWPATLVQPVGSPLSLECTVEGTSNPNLYWYRQAAGRGLQLLFYSVGIGQISSEVPQNLSASRPQDRQFILSSKKLLLSDSGFYLCAWSVQGAGGYEQYFGPGTRLTVT.

The J gene is TRBJ2-2, the V gene TRBV30; possibly TRBD1 for D (5 bases). Germline CDR1 is GTSNPN and CDR2 is SVGIG (reference sequence). The CDR3 loop spans 13 amino acids. V lost 0 bases and J lost 6, with 8 bases in between. CDR3 loop: CAWSVSGSGELFF. Here the CDR3 DNA reads TGTGCCTGGAGTGTGTCAGGGTCCGGGGAGCTGTTTTTT.

The V and J genes are TRBV13 and TRBJ2-7; D uncertain. Germline assignment: CDR1 PRHDT and CDR2 FYEKMQ (reference sequence). There are 14 residues in the CDR3. The V end lost 0 bases, the J end lost 3 bases, and 9 bases lay between the germline ends. In DNA, the CDR3 is TGTGCCAGCAGCTTAGGGGGGAACCTCTACGAGCAGTACTTC. Encoded protein: CASSLGGNLYEQYF.

J is TRBJ1-2 and V is TRBV13; D is unclear. This CDR3 comprises 14 residues. V was pared by 1 base and J by 4 bases, with 10 bases between. The V gene's germline CDR1 is PRHDT and CDR2 FYEKMQ (reference sequence). CDR3 DNA: TGTGCCAGCAGCTTAGCGCTTGCCCCCTATGGCTACACCTTC. Translation gives CASSLALAPYGYTF. The full variable domain, rest sourced from reference TRBV13 and TRBJ1-2, is AAGVIQSPRHLIKEKRETATLKCYPIPRHDTVYWYQQGPGQDPQFLISFYEKMQSDKGSIPDRFSAQQFSDYHSELNMSSLELGDSALYFCASSLALAPYGYTFGSGTRLTVV.

This clonotype was seen only a few times. This rearrangement joins TRBV7-6 to TRBJ2-7; D might be TRBD2 (7 bases). Trimming took off 5 bases at V and 0 bases at J, with 14 bases between the two ends. In germline, CDR1 is SGHVS, CDR2 FNYEAQ. The CDR3 covers 15 residues. DNA of the CDR3: TGTGCCAGCAGCATGTGGGAGGGGGTCTCCTACGAGCAGTACTTC. Translated, it gives CASSMWEGVSYEQYF.